This T cell receptor beta chain came from a study of blood T cell repertoires in COVID-19. Study at large: Samples of COVID-19 (acute and convalescent) were obtained from the United States, Italy and Spain. T cells, B-cell-depleted T cells, or PBMCs supplied cDNA or gDNA.

This CDR3 has 14 residues. Germline V gives CDR1 SGHNT, CDR2 YYREEE (reference sequence). V was pared by 4 bases and J by 3 bases, with 2 bases of the junction left unmatched. In the authors' methods: Amplification with reference gene primers provided the estimates of nucleated cell counts. Assay: immunoSEQ multiplex PCR; the TCRdb copy retains only in-frame clones and omits some. The DNA gave D and trimming, while V, J and clone size come from that table. The data contain about 400,000 clones, around 86% of them singletons. This chain joins TRBV5-4 and TRBJ2-1, with 9 positions matching TRBD2. The clonotype comes from a woman in her 30s with active or convalescent COVID-19. The sequencing input was peripheral blood. The CDR3 region has the DNA TGTGCCAGCAGCCATAGCGGGAGCTACAATGAGCAGTTCTTC. It yields the protein CASSHSGSYNEQFF.